These T cell receptor beta chains were read from a single sample in a study of blood T cell repertoires in COVID-19. The repertoire was sequenced with immunoSEQ multiplex PCR; TCRdb's copy has only in-frame clones and lacks some. The sample shows hundreds of thousands of clones, around nine tenths of them seen only once. Sample: PBMCs or T cells enriched from blood (not recorded which). The receptors were sampled from a woman aged 18 to 35 with acute COVID-19. CDR3s include the opening cysteine and the closing phenylalanine or tryptophan. The D gene is left open where the match is weak. A row's size may be missing; if present it is once, few, many or a size class.

clone size,J gene,V gene,D gene,CDR3 DNA,CDR3 protein
-,TRBJ2-5,TRBV27,TRBD2,TGTGCCAGCAGTCCTGGACTAGCGGGAACGGCTTATCAAGAGACCCAGTACTTC,CASSPGLAGTAYQETQYF
once,TRBJ2-5,TRBV7-2,TRBD2,TGTGCCAGCAGTAGCGCGGGACTAGCGGGCGTCCAAGAGACCCAGTACTTC,CASSSAGLAGVQETQYF
-,TRBJ1-5,TRBV19,-,TGTGCCAGTAGTGTCTTGGCCCTTGGCAATCAGCCCCAGCATTTT,CASSVLALGNQPQHF
-,TRBJ2-7,TRBV15,TRBD2,TGTGCCACCAGCAGAGGGGTAGCGGGCAGCTACGAGCAGTACTTC,CATSRGVAGSYEQYF
-,TRBJ1-2,TRBV7-3,TRBD1,TGTGCCAGCAGCTCAGAGGACAGGGCCCACTATGGCTACACCTTC,CASSSEDRAHYGYTF
once,TRBJ1-1,TRBV9,-,TGTGCCAGCAGCGTAGTTTCAGGATTGAACACTGAAGCTTTCTTT,CASSVVSGLNTEAFF
-,TRBJ2-1,TRBV15,-,TGTGCCACCAGCAGAGAGAGGCGGAATGAGCAGTTCTTC,CATSRERRNEQFF
-,TRBJ2-4,TRBV10-2,-,TGCGCCAGCAGTTCGGGACTTCAAAACATTCAGTACTTC,CASSSGLQNIQYF
-,TRBJ1-5,TRBV5-6,-,TGTGCCAGCAGCTTATTGCAGGTCAATCAGCCCCAGCATTTT,CASSLLQVNQPQHF
-,TRBJ2-7,TRBV5-1,TRBD2,TGCGCCAGCAGCCCCAGACTAGCGGGAGAAACTTCCGACGAGCAGTACTTC,CASSPRLAGETSDEQYF
-,TRBJ1-2,TRBV5-6,-,TGTGCCAGCAGCTTGAAGGGACCGGGGGTTGGCTACACCTTC,CASSLKGPGVGYTF
-,TRBJ2-2,TRBV11-3,-,TGTGCCAGCGGATTAGGGGCCACCGGGGAGCTGTTTTTT,CASGLGATGELFF
-,TRBJ1-4,TRBV11-2,TRBD1,TGTGCCAGCAGCTTAACAGGGGAGGAAAAACTGTTTTTT,CASSLTGEEKLFF
-,TRBJ1-1,TRBV11-2,-,TGTGCCAGCACGACAGGCCCCGAAGCTTTCTTT,CASTTGPEAFF
-,TRBJ1-4,TRBV7-6,TRBD1,TGTGCCAGCAGCTTAAGGGGGGGACAGGCCGTTAATGAAAAACTGTTTTTT,CASSLRGGQAVNEKLFF
-,TRBJ1-2,TRBV7-9,TRBD1,TGTGCCAGCGCCGGGACAGGGTCAAATGGCTACACCTTC,CASAGTGSNGYTF